The next 15 T cell receptor beta chains were all read from a single sample in a study of identical twins. TCRdb reprocessed the 5' RACE reads via MiXCR and lists one record per CDR3 protein. Altogether some 710,000 distinct CDR3 sequences are present, over 5% being singletons, with the ten largest covering approximately 2%. Sequencing was done on a sample of naive T cells sorted from blood. The source of these receptors is a man between 18 and 29 years old in good health.

This clonotype was observed at least ten times. The rearrangement links TRBV20-1 to TRBJ2-3, with TRBD2 matching 9 bases. This CDR3 comprises 14 residues. The J segment lost 6 bases and the V segment lost 6 bases, leaving 10 bases of the junction unmatched. Germline CDR1 is DFQATT and CDR2 is SNEGSKA (reference sequence). The CDR3 protein is CSANLYAGGDTQYF. DNA of the CDR3: TGCAGTGCCAACCTTTATGCGGGGGGGGATACGCAGTATTTT.

This clonotype was recorded at least ten times. V gene TRBV12-3 or TRBV12-4 combines with J gene TRBJ2-2, with 10 bases identical to TRBD2. This CDR3 has 14 residues. Losses at the gene ends were 5 bases for V and 7 bases for J; bases not matched to a gene: 4. CDR3 DNA: TGTGCCAGCAGTCAACTAGCGGGAAACGGGGAGCTGTTTTTT. This gives the protein CASSQLAGNGELFF.

The V and J genes are TRBV10-1 and TRBJ2-1; D is unresolved. This CDR3 has 15 residues. From germline, CDR1 is WNHNN and CDR2 SYGVQD (reference sequence). Trimming removed 2 bases at V and 0 bases at J, with 8 bases between. The CDR3 region has the DNA TGCGCCAGCAGTGAGAGGCTTCCCTCCTACAATGAGCAGTTCTTC. Its protein product is CASSERLPSYNEQFF.

This clonotype was counted a few times. V gene TRBV4-2 combines with J gene TRBJ2-1; D gene ambiguous. Germline CDR1 LGHNA, CDR2 YNFKEQ. The CDR3 contains 16 residues. Trimming took 1 base from V and 0 from J, leaving 10 bases between them. CDR3 sequence: CASSQGQTSSYNEQFF. The CDR3 nucleotides are TGTGCCAGCAGCCAAGGGCAGACGAGCTCCTACAATGAGCAGTTCTTC.

On this clonotype: A much bigger clone sits one base away, suggesting this may be a read error. V and J are TRBV4-2 and TRBJ2-2, with D perhaps matching TRBD1 (6 bases). This CDR3 has 14 residues. The germline gives CDR1 LGHNA, CDR2 YNFKEQ. CDR3 DNA: TGTGCCATCAGCCAACAGGGAAGGACCGGGGAGCTGTTTTTT. Amino acid sequence: CAISQQGRTGELFF.

This sequence joins TRBV2 and TRBJ2-2; TRBD1 matches 8 bases. Germline V gene data show CDR1 as SNHLY and CDR2 as FYNNEI. With 6 bases clipped from V and 4 bases from J, the junction kept 7 bases outside the gene matches. The CDR3 contains 15 residues. CDR3 DNA: TGTGCCAGCAGGGAGACAGGGGTGGTCACCGGGGAGCTGTTTTTT. Its translation is CASRETGVVTGELFF.

This chain joins TRBV7-9 and TRBJ1-5; D unresolved. The germline V gene has CDR1 SEHNR and CDR2 FQNEAQ (reference sequence). The CDR3 is 14 residues long. V lost 5 bases, J lost 3 bases, and 11 bases lay in between. The CDR3 protein is CASSRTGANQPQHF. CDR3 nucleotides: TGTGCCAGCAGCCGAACCGGCGCCAATCAGCCCCAGCATTTT.

The chain employs TRBV29-1 and TRBJ2-7; a weak D match, TRBD1 (6 bases). V was clipped by 4 bases and J by 5 bases, with 9 bases between them. Germline V gives CDR1 SQVTM, CDR2 ANQGSEA. There are 11 residues in the CDR3. CDR3 sequence reads: CSVGQGNEQYF. In DNA form, the CDR3 reads TGCAGCGTTGGTCAGGGGAACGAGCAGTACTTC.

This clonotype was seen many times. V gene TRBV4-2 combines with J gene TRBJ2-3; 8 bases are shared with TRBD2. J lost 2 bases, V lost 7 bases, and 8 bases had no gene match. Germline assignment: CDR1 LGHNA and CDR2 YNFKEQ. This CDR3 spans 15 amino acids. The CDR3 is CASTVTSAPTDTQYF. The CDR3 DNA follows: TGTGCCAGCACCGTGACTAGCGCCCCCACAGATACGCAGTATTTT.

This clonotype was seen at least ten times. V is TRBV29-1 and J is TRBJ1-1; D unclear. This CDR3 spans 12 amino acids. With 5 bases removed from V and 0 bases from J, the gap between germline ends came to 7 bases. CDR1 is SQVTM and CDR2 is ANQGSEA in the germline V gene. CDR3 sequence: CSVLPMNTEAFF. The CDR3 nucleotides are TGCAGCGTTCTCCCTATGAACACTGAAGCTTTCTTT.

The rearrangement uses TRBV27 and TRBJ2-1; the match to TRBD2 covers 8 bases. J gave up 0 bases and V 6 bases, and 7 bases lay outside the gene matches. From germline, CDR1 is MNHEY and CDR2 SMNVEV (reference sequence). CDR3 length: 16 residues. CDR3 sequence (DNA): TGTGCCAGCAGATATATCGGGGGGGGCTCCTACAATGAGCAGTTCTTC. Its translation: CASRYIGGGSYNEQFF.

This clonotype has at least ten counts. V is TRBV29-1 and J is TRBJ2-1, with 15 bases matching TRBD2. The CDR3 is 17 residues long. Germline loops: CDR1 SQVTM, CDR2 ANQGSEA. After removal of 2 bases from V and 7 bases from J, the junction contained 9 bases not matched to a gene. The CDR3 nucleotides read TGCAGCGTTGAATGGACTAGCGGGAGGGCGGAGCCTAATGAGCAGTTCTTC. This encodes CSVEWTSGRAEPNEQFF.

This clonotype came up a few times. The chain has TRBV5-6 and TRBJ2-1; D gene unclear. The CDR3 totals 16 residues. V lost 6 bases to trimming and J lost 5 bases, with 21 bases between them. CDR1 and CDR2 from the germline V gene are SGHDT and YYEEEE. The CDR3 DNA reads TGTGCCAGCACCCCCGGCCGGCTAGGAACTGACAATGAGCAGTTCTTC. Amino acids: CASTPGRLGTDNEQFF.

The sample holds a few counts of this clonotype. The chain's CDR3 is CASRTGNLGNQPQHF. Written as DNA, the CDR3 is TGTGCCAGCAGGACAGGGAATTTAGGGAATCAGCCCCAGCATTTT. This chain uses TRBV6-1 with TRBJ1-5; 7 nucleotides agree with TRBD1. The CDR3 covers 15 residues. Per the germline V gene, CDR1 is MNHNS and CDR2 is SASEGT. J gave up 4 bases and V 6 bases, and 9 bases lay outside the gene matches.

This clonotype was counted many times. The chain carries TRBV5-1 and TRBJ2-1; 8 bases are a match to TRBD2. After removal of 4 bases from V and 8 bases from J, the junction contained 14 bases not matched to a gene. Germline CDR1 SGHRS, CDR2 YFSETQ. CDR3 size: 16 residues. CDR3 coding DNA: TGCGCCAGCAGCCCGGGACTAAGCGGGAGTAGGCATGAGCAGTTCTTC. It codes for CASSPGLSGSRHEQFF.